These 30 T cell receptor beta chains came from one sample sequenced in a study of T cells in Graves' hyperthyroidism and ophthalmopathy. Amplification yielded TCR beta CDR3 regions, with RNA transcripts as the source. HTBI primers were the set used in a first-round RT-PCR of the TCR CDR3. Each CDR3 protein is one row after TCRdb ran MiXCR on the multiplex PCR reads. The table has about 59,000 distinct CDR3 sequences, 53% seen once. The sequenced sample was blood. The source of these receptors is a woman aged 55 to 70 with Graves' ophthalmopathy.

This clonotype appeared many times. The chain is built from TRBV7-2 and TRBJ2-1; 14 bases align to TRBD2. This CDR3 is built from 18 residues. CDR1 and CDR2 from the germline V gene are SGHTA and FQGNSA. Unmatched junction bases numbered 6, after V lost 5 bases and J lost 0 bases. CDR3 amino acids: CASSPRTSGGISYNEQFF. DNA of the CDR3: TGTGCCAGCAGCCCCAGGACTAGCGGGGGGATCTCCTACAATGAGCAGTTCTTC. The full variable domain, rest sourced from reference TRBV7-2 and TRBJ2-1, is GAGVSQSPSNKVTEKGKDVELRCDPISGHTALYWYRQSLGQGLEFLIYFQGNSAPDKSGLPSDRFSAERTGGSVSTLTIQRTQQEDSAVYLCASSPRTSGGISYNEQFFGPGTRLTVL.

In its sample, this clonotype was seen many times. The rearrangement joins TRBV12-3 or TRBV12-4 to TRBJ1-3; D not certain. Trimming took 3 bases from V and 0 from J, leaving 0 bases between them. CDR3 length equals 12 residues. CDR3 DNA: TGTGCCAGCAGTTTCTCTGGAAACACCATATATTTT. Its translation is CASSFSGNTIYF.

This clonotype appeared many times. J is TRBJ1-1 and V is TRBV11-2, with D maybe TRBD1 (5 bases). The CDR3 is 16 residues long. V was pared by 2 bases and J by 1 base, with 14 bases between. From germline, CDR1 is SGHAT and CDR2 FQNNGV. This CDR3 reads CASSLYGGAPNTEAFF. In DNA, the CDR3 is TGTGCCAGCAGCTTATATGGAGGGGCACCGAACACTGAAGCTTTCTTT.

This chain uses TRBV20-1 with TRBJ2-6; no clear D. The CDR3 is 9 amino acids. CDR1 is DFQATT and CDR2 is SNEGSKA in the germline V gene (reference sequence). V dropped 5 bases and J dropped 10 bases, with 3 bases sitting between them. The CDR3 here is CSAANVLTF. DNA for the CDR3: TGCAGTGCTGCTAACGTCCTGACTTTC.

In this sample, this clonotype turned up many times. The chain has TRBV6-1 and TRBJ1-6; maybe TRBD1 (5 bases). V was clipped by 3 bases and J by 5 bases, with 8 bases between them. The CDR3 loop spans 14 amino acids. Germline V lookup: CDR1 MNHNS, CDR2 SASEGT. CDR3 in amino acids: CASSEGQHNSPLHF. CDR3 bases: TGTGCCAGCAGTGAGGGGCAGCATAATTCACCCCTCCACTTT.

This chain links TRBV12-3 or TRBV12-4 with TRBJ2-2; D may be TRBD1 or TRBD2 (6 bases each). The CDR3 totals 15 residues. Trimming left V 6 bases short and J 7 bases short, with 18 bases between. DNA of the CDR3: TGTGCCAGCAGACCGATAACGGGGGCGGACGGGGAGCTGTTTTTT. Translation: CASRPITGADGELFF.

This clonotype was found many times. At one of its ends the junction is not consistent with the germline gene, which may arise from a read error. The chain links TRBV30 to TRBJ1-2; D call uncertain. The CDR3 consists of 11 residues. Germline-derived CDR1 and CDR2 are GTSNPN and SVGIG (reference sequence). This CDR3 is CAWSLQTKNRF. The CDR3 DNA sequence: TGTGCCTGGAGTCTTCAGACTAAAAATCGCTTC.

The gene calls are TRBV9 and TRBJ2-3, with 10 bases matching TRBD1. The germline CDR1 and CDR2 sequences are SGDLS and YYNGEE. The CDR3 has 17 amino acids. The junction had 10 bases not matched to a gene; V was cut back by 1 base and J by 5 bases. The CDR3 sequence is CASSVTDRGRPGDTQYF. The CDR3 DNA follows: TGTGCCAGCAGCGTAACCGACAGGGGGCGGCCGGGAGATACGCAGTATTTT.

In the case of this clonotype: Relative to the germline gene, one junction end is altered; a read error may explain this. The J gene is TRBJ1-1, the V gene TRBV7-6, with D maybe TRBD1 (5 bases). Per the germline V gene, CDR1 is SGHVS and CDR2 is FNYEAQ. CDR3 size: 15 residues. In DNA, the CDR3 is TGTGCCAGCAGCTTAAGGCGGGGGATGAACACTGAAGCGTTCTTT. It codes for CASSLRRGMNTEAFF.

Details on this clonotype: Lacking the conserved final phenylalanine or tryptophan, this CDR3 likely reflects a read error. The DNA is left out, because the CDR3 cannot be placed on it with certainty; the CDR3 is given as TCRdb lists it. The chain recombines TRBV5-1 with TRBJ2-3; TRBD2 is the table's D call and was not checked against the DNA. Per the germline V gene, CDR1 is SGHRS and CDR2 is YFSETQ. The CDR3 is 16 residues long, counting both termini. This chain's CDR3 is CASSLTGTSGRLSQCS.

The chain couples TRBV7-6 to TRBJ1-3; a weak D match, TRBD1 (5 bases). V was clipped by 4 bases and J by 0 bases, with 10 bases between them. The CDR3 spans 15 residues. In germline, CDR1 is SGHVS, CDR2 FNYEAQ. The CDR3 DNA follows: TGTGCCAGCAGCTCTTACGGGGGCTCTGGAAACACCATATATTTT. Translation: CASSSYGGSGNTIYF.

This clonotype was observed a few times. The rearrangement links TRBV28 to TRBJ2-6; 8 nucleotides align to TRBD1. This CDR3 is built from 18 residues. The germline CDR1 and CDR2 sequences are MDHEN and SYDVKM. The V segment lost 8 bases and the J segment 2 bases; nucleotides outside the gene matches: 14. CDR3 nucleotide sequence: TGTGCCAGCTCTTCCTTGGGCCAGGGGGCGCCTGGGGCCAACGTCCTGACTTTC. Protein product: CASSSLGQGAPGANVLTF.

This clonotype showed up many times. The chain recombines TRBV7-9 with TRBJ1-2, with 9 bases aligning to TRBD1. This CDR3 region has 14 residues. CDR1 SEHNR and CDR2 FQNEAQ come from the germline V gene (reference sequence). V lost 4 bases and J lost 6; bases outside the gene matches: 6. CDR3 bases: TGTGCCAGCAGCTCCCGGACAGGGGCGAATGGCTACACCTTC. Translation: CASSSRTGANGYTF.

CDR3 amino acids: CSAPPTGVSGELFF. CDR3 coding DNA: TGCAGTGCTCCCCCGACAGGGGTGTCCGGGGAGCTGTTTTTT. The chain employs TRBV20-1 and TRBJ2-2, with TRBD1 identical over 8 bases. The CDR3 spans 14 residues. CDR1 and CDR2 from the germline V gene are DFQATT and SNEGSKA (reference sequence). V dropped 5 bases and J dropped 6; count of bases not matched to a gene: 8.

In its sample, this clonotype was seen once. A read error may produce the germline difference seen at one junction end. The V and J genes are TRBV12-5 and TRBJ1-1; D gene unclear. This CDR3 has 12 residues. The germline gives CDR1 LGHNT, CDR2 FRNRAP. The CDR3 reads CASGLSNTEAFF. CDR3 DNA: TGTGCTAGTGGTTTGTCGAACACTGAAGCGTTCTTT.

This chain joins TRBV19 and TRBJ1-1, with 10 nucleotides matching TRBD1. The junction had 21 bases not matched to a gene; V was cut back by 6 bases and J by 5 bases. CDR3 size: 19 residues. CDR1 is LNHDA, CDR2 SQIVND, per germline (reference sequence). As DNA, the CDR3 is TGTGCCAGTAGGTATGCTGAAACCGGGACAGGGGAAGTGTGGACTGAAGCTTTCTTT. It specifies CASRYAETGTGEVWTEAFF.

Remarks on this clonotype: No conserved phenylalanine or tryptophan ends this CDR3, so it is likely a read error. This sequence joins TRBV6-5 and TRBJ1-4; D ambiguous. CDR3 length: 14 residues. Germline V CDR1 and CDR2: MNHEY, SVGAGI. CDR3 protein: CAGRLIASGEKLFC. CDR3 in DNA: TGTGCCGGCAGATTAATTGCTAGTGGTGAAAAACTGTTTTGT.

The table lists this clonotype with many counts. The chain has TRBV28 and TRBJ2-7; the D is unclear. V lost 3 bases and J lost 4, with 13 bases in between. Germline V gives CDR1 MDHEN, CDR2 SYDVKM. This CDR3 has 14 amino acids. CDR3 sequence: CASSFLRPVYEQYF. DNA for the CDR3: TGTGCCAGCAGTTTTCTGCGACCCGTTTACGAGCAGTACTTC.

The table lists this clonotype with many counts. This may be a read error: a much more frequent sequence differs by one nucleotide. This chain joins TRBV20-1 and TRBJ2-1; unclear D gene. Germline CDR1 reads DFQATT; CDR2 reads SNEGSKA (reference sequence). This CDR3 is built from 10 residues. This CDR3 is CSASNGDQSF. DNA for the CDR3: TGCAGTGCCTCTAATGGAGACCAGTCCTTC.

This clonotype was observed many times. The V and J genes are TRBV7-8 and TRBJ1-1, with TRBD1 identical over 7 bases. There are 17 residues in the CDR3. Trimming at V came to 5 bases and at J to 4 bases, leaving 16 bases not matched to a gene. Per the germline V gene, CDR1 is SGHVS and CDR2 is FQNEAQ. CDR3 coding DNA: TGTGCCAGCAGCCTGACAGGGACCCTTATTTTGACCACTGAAGCTTTCTTT. Its translation is CASSLTGTLILTTEAFF.

This clonotype was counted at least ten times. This chain uses TRBV7-2 with TRBJ2-3, with D possibly being TRBD2 (6 bases). This CDR3 contains 15 residues. Trimming removed 5 bases from V and 5 bases from J, with 17 bases in between. In germline, CDR1 is SGHTA, CDR2 FQGNSA. The CDR3 reads CASSPSRTGVDTQYF. CDR3 in DNA: TGTGCCAGCAGCCCATCCCGCACGGGGGTAGATACGCAGTATTTT.

This chain joins TRBV5-1 and TRBJ2-5; D may be TRBD1 or TRBD2 (5 bases each). The CDR3 loop spans 14 amino acids. Germline V gene data show CDR1 as SGHRS and CDR2 as YFSETQ. V was shortened by 5 bases and J by 5 bases, with 16 bases between the two germline ends. For the CDR3, the DNA is TGCGCCAGCAGGAATACGGGACCGACGGAGACCCAGTACTTC. It specifies CASRNTGPTETQYF.

This clonotype was seen at least ten times. This sequence joins TRBV11-3 and TRBJ2-2, with D tentatively TRBD2 (5 bases). With 9 bases removed from V and 4 bases from J, the gap between germline ends came to 9 bases. There are 12 residues in the CDR3. The germline CDR1 and CDR2 sequences are SGHNT and YENEEA. The CDR3 protein is CASRAATGELFF. In nucleotides, the CDR3 is TGTGCCAGTCGAGCGGCCACCGGGGAGCTGTTTTTT. The full variable domain, with the rest looked up from reference TRBV11-3 and TRBJ2-2, is EAGVVQSPRYKIIEKKQPVAFWCNPISGHNTLYWYLQNLGQGPELLIRYENEEAVDDSQLPKDRFSAERLKGVDSTLKIQPAELGDSAVYLCASRAATGELFFGEGSRLTVL.

On this clonotype itself: This likely comes from a read error, as the CDR3 has no conserved phenylalanine or tryptophan at its end. CDR3 in DNA: TGTGCCAGCAGACCTGGGGGGGTCCCCCTCTACGAGCAGTACTCC. It translates to CASRPGGVPLYEQYS. This rearrangement joins TRBV7-2 to TRBJ2-7; 7 nucleotides agree with TRBD2. The CDR3 is 15 residues long. V shed 6 bases, J shed 3 bases, and the junction held 11 bases outside the gene matches. Per germline, CDR1 SGHTA and CDR2 FQGNSA.

This clonotype was seen many times. The rearrangement links TRBV4-2 to TRBJ1-1; D uncertain. V gave up 0 bases and J gave up 0 bases, with 14 bases separating them. CDR1 LGHNA and CDR2 YNFKEQ come from the germline V gene. CDR3 size: 17 residues. The CDR3 region has the DNA TGTGCCAGCAGCCAAGACCGGTTAGTGGGTCTGAACACTGAAGCTTTCTTT. It codes for CASSQDRLVGLNTEAFF.

In its sample, this clonotype was seen many times. The chain uses TRBV6-2 or TRBV6-3 and TRBJ2-1; TRBD2 might be the D (6 bases). Germline lookup yields CDR1 MNHEY and CDR2 SVGEGT. This CDR3 has 14 amino acids. V gave up 2 bases and J gave up 3 bases, with 8 bases separating them. CDR3 DNA sequence: TGTGCCAGCAGTTACGGAGGGGACTACAATGAGCAGTTCTTC. It specifies CASSYGGDYNEQFF.

This clonotype was seen once. The conserved phenylalanine or tryptophan is not found at the CDR3 terminus, so this likely reflects a read error. V gene TRBV20-1 combines with J gene TRBJ2-7, with TRBD1 identical over 12 bases. With V trimmed by 3 bases and J by 5 bases, 8 bases remained unmatched. The CDR3 is made up of 15 amino acids. Germline V gene lookup returns CDR1 DFQATT and CDR2 SNEGSKA (reference sequence). CDR3: CSASGTGGYMHEQYL. The CDR3 bases are TGCAGTGCTAGTGGGACAGGGGGCTATATGCACGAGCAGTACCTC.

This clonotype was seen repeatedly, ten times or more. The chain is built from TRBV4-2 and TRBJ2-5; the match to TRBD2 covers 14 bases. This CDR3 comprises 18 residues. V was clipped by 6 bases and J by 4 bases; unmatched bases: 13. Germline CDR1 LGHNA, CDR2 YNFKEQ. The CDR3 here is CASSVIGTSGSGAETQYF. The CDR3 nucleotides are TGTGCCAGCAGTGTGATCGGGACTAGCGGGAGCGGGGCAGAGACCCAGTACTTC.

This clonotype occurred many times. The rearrangement links TRBV10-1 to TRBJ1-6; D remains unclear. The CDR3 runs to 21 residues. Trimming shortened V by 4 bases and J by 0 bases, and 25 bases separated the two germline ends. In germline, CDR1 is WNHNN, CDR2 SYGVQD (reference sequence). Here the CDR3 DNA reads TGCGCCAGCAGTGCTCCCCAGGTTTTTAAATTTCTTAGCTCCTATAATTCACCCCTCCACTTT. It codes for CASSAPQVFKFLSSYNSPLHF.

This clonotype was counted at least ten times. The CDR3 ends on some other residue instead of the conserved phenylalanine or tryptophan, so this is likely a read error. J is TRBJ1-1 and V is TRBV7-6; a possible D gene is TRBD1 (6 bases). CDR1 is SGHVS, CDR2 FNYEAQ, per germline. This CDR3 spans 18 amino acids. V was clipped by 1 base and J by 0 bases, with 18 bases between them. CDR3 protein: CASSLEGGDGPMNTEAFL. The CDR3 nucleotides read TGTGCCAGCAGCTTAGAGGGGGGGGACGGACCCATGAACACTGAAGCTTTCCTT.